A selection of T cell receptor beta chains follows, all from one sample in a study of cytomegalovirus exposure and HLA in healthy donors. Assay: immunoSEQ multiplex PCR; the TCRdb copy retains only in-frame clones and omits some. The sample shows about 110,000 clones, approximately 79% of them seen only once. Sequencing used PBMCs. The receptors were sampled from a woman between 35 and 50 years old in good health and CMV-seropositive. Both conserved end residues are part of each CDR3. The D gene is left open where the match is weak. Part of the rows lack a size; the others show once, few, many or a class for expanded clones.

J	D	V	size	CDR3	DNA
TRBJ2-3	.	TRBV19	.	CASSILLGGPDRGKQYF	TGTGCCAGTAGTATACTTCTAGGCGGCCCGGATAGGGGTAAGCAGTATTTT
TRBJ1-3	.	TRBV10-3	.	CAISVGASSGNTIYF	TGTGCCATCAGTGTAGGGGCTAGCTCTGGAAACACCATATATTTT
TRBJ1-1	.	TRBV2	.	CASSVREMNTEAFF	TGTGCCAGCAGTGTGAGGGAGATGAACACTGAAGCTTTCTTT
TRBJ2-7	TRBD1	TRBV18	.	CASSPGQESYEQYF	TGTGCCAGCTCACCTGGACAGGAGTCCTACGAGCAGTACTTC
TRBJ1-1	.	TRBV7-2	.	CASSSRTVRDPAFF	TGTGCCAGCAGCTCGAGGACAGTTAGAGATCCGGCTTTCTTT
TRBJ2-2	TRBD1	TRBV9	.	CASSVGTGAGELFF	TGTGCCAGCAGCGTTGGGACAGGGGCCGGGGAGCTGTTTTTT
TRBJ2-5	TRBD1	TRBV5-1	.	CASSRDRSQETQYF	TGCGCCAGCAGCCGGGACAGAAGCCAAGAGACCCAGTACTTC
TRBJ1-2	.	TRBV19	.	CASTNPQGTDYGYTF	TGTGCCAGTACCAATCCTCAGGGGACGGACTATGGCTACACCTTC
TRBJ2-7	TRBD2	TRBV5-4	once	CASSLPGGAAEQYF	TGTGCCAGCAGCTTGCCCGGGGGGGCTGCCGAGCAGTACTTC
TRBJ1-1	TRBD1	TRBV9	.	CASSGDRGRGQAEAFF	TGTGCCAGCAGCGGGGACAGGGGGAGAGGGCAGGCTGAAGCTTTCTTT
TRBJ1-1	.	TRBV7-3	.	CASSLVRGTEAFF	TGTGCCAGCAGCTTAGTCAGGGGCACTGAAGCTTTCTTT
TRBJ2-5	.	TRBV4-1	.	CASSLDMIEETQYF	TGCGCCAGCAGTCTGGACATGATCGAAGAGACCCAGTACTTC
TRBJ1-2	TRBD1	TRBV30	once	CAWSATSTGGYRGYTF	TGTGCCTGGAGCGCCACATCGACAGGGGGCTATAGGGGCTACACCTTC
TRBJ2-7	TRBD1	TRBV7-6	.	CASSVRQGGDEQYF	TGTGCCAGCAGCGTTCGACAGGGTGGCGACGAGCAGTACTTC
TRBJ2-2	TRBD1	TRBV5-1	.	CASSWTSPGQGTGELFF	TGCGCCAGCAGCTGGACCTCCCCGGGACAGGGAACCGGGGAGCTGTTTTTT
TRBJ1-5	.	TRBV28	few	CASSLLGVTNQPQHF	TGTGCCAGCAGTTTATTAGGGGTCACAAATCAGCCCCAGCATTTT
TRBJ2-1	TRBD2	TRBV4-1	.	CASSQEAGLAGGGYNEQFF	TGCGCCAGCAGCCAAGAGGCCGGCCTAGCGGGGGGCGGCTACAATGAGCAGTTCTTC
TRBJ1-1	.	TRBV6-5	few	CASSFLQGQAFF	TGTGCCAGCAGTTTTTTACAGGGACAAGCTTTCTTT